One sample yielded the 20 T cell receptor beta chains listed below, sequenced in a study of shared clonotypes between healthy human individuals. Assay: immunoSEQ multiplex PCR; the TCRdb copy retains only in-frame clones and omits some. The sample includes over a million clones, roughly 95% of them seen just once. Specimen: naive CD4+ T cells sorted from blood. Subset specified: CD45RA+ positively selected. These receptors originate from a young man in good health.

CDR3 sequence (DNA): TGTGCCAGCAGCCCGGTAGCGGACTCCTACAATGAGCAGTTCTTC. Amino acid sequence: CASSPVADSYNEQFF. This sequence joins TRBV7-3 and TRBJ2-1; possibly TRBD2 for D (6 bases). CDR3 length: 15 residues. Germline assignment: CDR1 SGHTA and CDR2 FQGTGA. V lost 5 bases and J 0 bases, leaving 11 bases between the germline ends. Drawing the rest from reference TRBV7-3 and TRBJ2-1, the complete variable domain is GAGVSQTPSNKVTEKGKYVELRCDPISGHTALYWYRQSLGQGPEFLIYFQGTGAADDSGLPNDRFFAVRPEGSVSTLKIQRTERGDSAVYLCASSPVADSYNEQFFGPGTRLTVL.

The V gene is TRBV5-1, the J gene TRBJ1-1; D gene uncertain. Trimming stripped 1 base from V and 7 bases from J, with 14 bases between. Germline loops: CDR1 SGHRS, CDR2 YFSETQ. This CDR3 has 14 amino acids. The chain's CDR3 is CASSLIPGSSEAFF. The CDR3 DNA reads as TGCGCCAGCAGCTTGATTCCAGGCTCCAGTGAAGCTTTCTTT.

The chain joins TRBV6-1 to TRBJ2-1; D perhaps matches TRBD2 (8 bases). Deletions cut 3 bases from V and 10 bases from J, with 22 bases between. The germline CDR1 and CDR2 sequences are MNHNS and SASEGT. The length of the CDR3 is 16 residues. The CDR3 nucleotides read TGTGCCAGCAGTGACCCCGGGACTAGGGGGCATCTCGAGCAGTTCTTC. Protein product: CASSDPGTRGHLEQFF.

This chain uses TRBV4-3 with TRBJ2-4; D uncertain. V lost 1 base and J lost 0, with 7 bases in between. The CDR3 has 15 amino acids. The V gene's germline CDR1 is LGHNA and CDR2 YSLEER. CDR3 region: CASSQATQAKNIQYF. CDR3 nucleotide sequence: TGCGCCAGCAGCCAAGCAACACAAGCCAAAAACATTCAGTACTTC.

This chain connects TRBV10-3 to TRBJ2-2, with TRBD1 identical over 8 bases. V lost 11 bases, J lost 3 bases, and 8 bases stayed unmatched. The CDR3 is made up of 14 amino acids. CDR1 ENHRY and CDR2 SYGVKD come from the germline V gene. The CDR3 DNA follows: TGTGCCGCGGCGGGACAGGTATACACCGGGGAGCTGTTTTTT. Amino acids: CAAAGQVYTGELFF.

The chain has TRBV9 and TRBJ1-2, with D possibly TRBD1 on 6 matching bases. The CDR3 consists of 15 residues. V lost 2 bases, J lost 4 bases, and 15 bases lay in between. CDR1 and CDR2 (germline): SGDLS, YYNGEE. In DNA form, the CDR3 reads TGTGCCAGCAGCGTGGGAAGGGGGGGCTTCTATGGCTACACCTTC. Its translation: CASSVGRGGFYGYTF.

This chain links TRBV19 with TRBJ1-5; no clear D. The CDR3 is made up of 14 amino acids. Germline-derived CDR1 and CDR2 are LNHDA and SQIVND (reference sequence). Trimming stripped 4 bases from V and 5 bases from J, with 12 bases between. CDR3 protein: CASSTRDPYQPQHF. CDR3 in DNA: TGTGCCAGTAGTACCCGGGATCCCTATCAGCCCCAGCATTTT.

This chain joins TRBV7-2 and TRBJ1-3, with unresolved D. V lost 5 bases and J lost 0, with 17 bases in between. Per germline, CDR1 SGHTA and CDR2 FQGNSA. The CDR3 has 17 residues. The CDR3 bases are TGTGCCAGCAGCCAATTGGGCCCGCTTGACTCTGGAAACACCATATATTTT. Translated: CASSQLGPLDSGNTIYF.

J is TRBJ2-7 and V is TRBV6-5; possibly TRBD1 for D (6 bases). The length of the CDR3 is 15 residues. Trimming took off 6 bases at V and 4 bases at J, with 19 bases between the two ends. Per the germline V gene, CDR1 is MNHEY and CDR2 is SVGAGI. In DNA, the CDR3 is TGTGCCAGCAGAAGGACAGCTGATGAGGCGTACGAGCAGTACTTC. Protein: CASRRTADEAYEQYF.

The V gene is TRBV6-5, the J gene TRBJ1-5; D call uncertain. The ends were cut back, 0 bases at V and 2 bases at J, with 8 bases in the middle. Germline-derived CDR1 and CDR2 are MNHEY and SVGAGI. This CDR3 spans 15 amino acids. In DNA form, the CDR3 reads TGTGCCAGCAGTTACTCGATGGCAGGCAATCAGCCCCAGCATTTT. Its protein product is CASSYSMAGNQPQHF.

The chain employs TRBV19 and TRBJ2-5, with D hard to call. This CDR3 comprises 14 residues. Germline V gives CDR1 LNHDA, CDR2 SQIVND (reference sequence). V lost 3 bases and J 5 bases, leaving 13 bases between the germline ends. In DNA form, the CDR3 reads TGTGCCAGTAGTATGGGTGGTCGGGTGGAGACCCAGTACTTC. Protein sequence: CASSMGGRVETQYF.

V and J are TRBV4-1 and TRBJ2-1; D not certain. V lost 5 bases and J 0 bases, leaving 11 bases between the germline ends. Looked up from germline, CDR1 is MGHRA and CDR2 is YSYEKL. CDR3 length: 15 amino acids. The CDR3, as DNA: TGCGCCAGCAGCATCGGCGTTCTCTCCTACAATGAGCAGTTCTTC. Translation gives CASSIGVLSYNEQFF.

The chain is built from TRBV5-8 and TRBJ1-5; a possible D gene is TRBD1 (6 bases). The V gene lost 6 bases and the J gene lost 12 bases, with 13 bases spanning the gap. Per germline, CDR1 SGHTS and CDR2 YDEGEE. The CDR3 totals 11 residues. CDR3 sequence: CASTYGGHQHF. CDR3 nucleotide sequence: TGTGCCAGCACCTACGGGGGACACCAGCATTTT.

This chain connects TRBV7-2 to TRBJ2-7, with D unresolved. The germline CDR1 and CDR2 sequences are SGHTA and FQGNSA. The CDR3 has 15 residues. V lost 6 bases and J lost 6, with 21 bases in between. The CDR3 DNA reads TGTGCCAGCAGTCCCTTCAGTAGTTCGTCCCCCGAGCAGTACTTC. Amino acid sequence: CASSPFSSSSPEQYF. The full variable domain, its missing parts supplied by reference TRBV7-2 and TRBJ2-7, is GAGVSQSPSNKVTEKGKDVELRCDPISGHTALYWYRQSLGQGLEFLIYFQGNSAPDKSGLPSDRFSAERTGGSVSTLTIQRTQQEDSAVYLCASSPFSSSSPEQYFGPGTRLTVT.

The chain employs TRBV27 and TRBJ2-7; 9 nucleotides align to TRBD2. CDR3 size: 15 residues. The V and J ends lost 7 bases and 1 base, in that order; junction bases with no gene match: 8. Germline V lookup: CDR1 MNHEY, CDR2 SMNVEV (reference sequence). DNA of the CDR3: TGTGCCAGCAAACATCGACTAGCGGATTCCTACGAGCAGTACTTC. Encoded protein: CASKHRLADSYEQYF.

The rearrangement links TRBV11-2 to TRBJ2-7; 7 nucleotides match TRBD1. Germline V gene data show CDR1 as SGHAT and CDR2 as FQNNGV. The CDR3 is 12 amino acids. V lost 3 bases and J lost 7; bases outside the gene matches: 3. The chain's CDR3 is CASSLTGLEQYF. The CDR3 bases are TGTGCCAGCAGCTTGACAGGGTTAGAGCAGTACTTC.

The chain uses TRBV4-1 and TRBJ2-4; D remains unclear. V lost 1 base, J lost 1 base, and 8 bases lay in between. The CDR3 loop spans 15 amino acids. The V gene's germline CDR1 is MGHRA and CDR2 YSYEKL. The CDR3: CASSQAWGAKNIQYF. Here the CDR3 DNA reads TGCGCCAGCAGCCAAGCATGGGGTGCCAAAAACATTCAGTACTTC.

V and J are TRBV27 and TRBJ1-5, with D unresolved. The CDR3 is 13 amino acids. V dropped 5 bases and J dropped 6 bases, with 11 bases sitting between them. CDR1 is MNHEY, CDR2 SMNVEV, per germline (reference sequence). The CDR3 DNA reads TGTGCCAGCAGTCCCGATCGTATTCAGCCCCAGCATTTT. It codes for CASSPDRIQPQHF.

V usage is TRBV7-2 and J usage is TRBJ1-5; the D gene is possibly TRBD1 (5 bases). Germline CDR1 SGHTA, CDR2 FQGNSA. The ends were cut back, 5 bases at V and 7 bases at J, with 15 bases in the middle. The CDR3 consists of 14 residues. The CDR3 spells CASSIQRGDQPQHF. The CDR3 region has the DNA TGTGCCAGCAGCATACAAAGAGGGGACCAGCCCCAGCATTTT.

The J gene is TRBJ1-1, the V gene TRBV29-1; D call uncertain. The CDR3 is 13 amino acids. CDR1 and CDR2 from the germline V gene are SQVTM and ANQGSEA. The V end was cut by 0 bases, the J end by 0 bases, with 5 bases between. The DNA for the CDR3 is TGCAGCGTTGAAGATCGTCTGAACACTGAAGCTTTCTTT. Translation gives CSVEDRLNTEAFF.